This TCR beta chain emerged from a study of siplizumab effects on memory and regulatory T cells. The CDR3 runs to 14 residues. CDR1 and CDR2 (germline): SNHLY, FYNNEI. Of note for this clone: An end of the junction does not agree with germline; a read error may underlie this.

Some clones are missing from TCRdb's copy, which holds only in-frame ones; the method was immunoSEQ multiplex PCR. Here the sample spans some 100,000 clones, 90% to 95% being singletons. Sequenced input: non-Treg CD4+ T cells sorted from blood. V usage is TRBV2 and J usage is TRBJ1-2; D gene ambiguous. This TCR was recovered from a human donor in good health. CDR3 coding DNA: TGTGCCAGCAGTGAGTCCTCTCTGACCCAAGACCGGCATTTC. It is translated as CASSESSLTQDRHF.